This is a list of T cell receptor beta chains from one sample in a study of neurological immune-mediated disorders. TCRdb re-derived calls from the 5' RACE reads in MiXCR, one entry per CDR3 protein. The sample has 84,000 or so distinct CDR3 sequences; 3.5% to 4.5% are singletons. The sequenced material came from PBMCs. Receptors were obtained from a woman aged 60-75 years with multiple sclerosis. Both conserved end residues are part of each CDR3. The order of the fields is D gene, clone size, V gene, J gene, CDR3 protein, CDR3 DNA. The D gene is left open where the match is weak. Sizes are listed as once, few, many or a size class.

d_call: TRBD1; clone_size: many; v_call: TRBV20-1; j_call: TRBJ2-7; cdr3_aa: CSAPDRVGEQYF; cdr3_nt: TGCAGTGCTCCCGACAGGGTGGGGGAGCAGTACTTC
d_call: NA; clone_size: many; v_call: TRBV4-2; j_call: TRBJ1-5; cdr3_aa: CASSQAIVGSYSNQPQHF; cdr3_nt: TGTGCCAGCAGCCAAGCGATAGTAGGATCTTATAGCAATCAGCCCCAGCATTTT
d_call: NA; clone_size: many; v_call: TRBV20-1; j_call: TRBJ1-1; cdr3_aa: CSPYRGAGSDTEAFF; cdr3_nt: TGCAGTCCCTATCGTGGGGCAGGGAGTGACACTGAAGCTTTCTTT
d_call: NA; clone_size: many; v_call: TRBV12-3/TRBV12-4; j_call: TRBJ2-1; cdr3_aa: CASSLSLGADEQFF; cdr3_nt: TGTGCCAGCAGTTTAAGCCTGGGGGCGGATGAGCAGTTCTTC
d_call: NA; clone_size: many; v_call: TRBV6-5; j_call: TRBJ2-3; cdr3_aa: CASRIQGKSTDTQYF; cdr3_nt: TGTGCCAGCAGAATCCAGGGGAAAAGCACAGATACGCAGTATTTT
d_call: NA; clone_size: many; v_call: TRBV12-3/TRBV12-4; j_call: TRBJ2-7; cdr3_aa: CASSLRVGGPAYEQYF; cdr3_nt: TGTGCCAGCAGTTTGAGGGTCGGGGGCCCCGCCTACGAGCAGTACTTC
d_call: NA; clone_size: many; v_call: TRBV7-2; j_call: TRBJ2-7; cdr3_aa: CASSLRAYEQYF; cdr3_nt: TGTGCCAGCAGCTTACGCGCCTACGAGCAGTACTTC
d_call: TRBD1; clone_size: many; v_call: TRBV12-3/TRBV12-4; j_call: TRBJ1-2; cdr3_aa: CASSLERTGLVYGYTF; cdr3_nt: TGTGCCAGCAGTTTAGAGAGGACAGGGCTCGTCTATGGCTACACCTTC
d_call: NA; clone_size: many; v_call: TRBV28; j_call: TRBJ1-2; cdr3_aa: CASLAPLKGYTF; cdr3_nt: TGTGCCAGCCTCGCCCCGCTTAAGGGCTACACCTTC
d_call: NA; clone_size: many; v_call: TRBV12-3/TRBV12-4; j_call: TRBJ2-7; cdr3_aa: CASSSTYEQYF; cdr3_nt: TGTGCCAGCAGCTCCACCTACGAGCAGTACTTC
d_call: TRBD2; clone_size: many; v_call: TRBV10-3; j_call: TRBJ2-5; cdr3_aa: CATGLAGNQETQYF; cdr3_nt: TGTGCCACCGGACTAGCGGGGAACCAAGAGACCCAGTACTTC
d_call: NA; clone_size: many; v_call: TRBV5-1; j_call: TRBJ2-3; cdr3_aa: CASSISSTDTQYF; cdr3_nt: TGCGCCAGCAGCATCTCCAGCACAGATACGCAGTATTTT
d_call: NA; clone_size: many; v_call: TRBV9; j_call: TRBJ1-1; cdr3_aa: CASSVGGLTEAFF; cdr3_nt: TGTGCCAGCAGCGTGGGGGGGCTCACTGAAGCTTTCTTT
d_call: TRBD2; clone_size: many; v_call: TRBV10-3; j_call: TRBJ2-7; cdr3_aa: CAISEERGVYSYEQYF; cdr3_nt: TGTGCCATCAGTGAGGAGCGGGGGGTTTACTCATACGAGCAGTACTTC
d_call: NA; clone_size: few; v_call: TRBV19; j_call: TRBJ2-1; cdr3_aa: CASSTQGYEQFF; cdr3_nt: TGTGCCAGTAGTACACAGGGATATGAGCAGTTCTTC
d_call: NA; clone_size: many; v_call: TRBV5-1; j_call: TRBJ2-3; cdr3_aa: CASKLGSSTDTQYF; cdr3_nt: TGCGCCAGCAAACTGGGCTCTAGCACAGATACGCAGTATTTT
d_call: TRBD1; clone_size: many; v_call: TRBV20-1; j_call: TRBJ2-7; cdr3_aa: CSAVRTGADEQYF; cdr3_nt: TGCAGTGCGGTGCGGACAGGGGCAGACGAGCAGTACTTC
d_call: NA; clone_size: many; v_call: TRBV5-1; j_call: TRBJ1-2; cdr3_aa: CASSLWQGSGYTF; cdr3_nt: TGCGCCAGCAGCTTGTGGCAGGGTAGCGGCTACACCTTC
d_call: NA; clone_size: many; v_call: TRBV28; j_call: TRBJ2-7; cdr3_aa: CASQRGTEQYF; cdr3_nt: TGTGCCAGTCAGAGGGGGACCGAGCAGTACTTC
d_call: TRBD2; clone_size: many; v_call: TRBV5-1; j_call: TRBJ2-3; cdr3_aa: CASSLPSGAADTQYF; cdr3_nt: TGCGCCAGCAGCTTGCCTAGCGGGGCAGCAGATACGCAGTATTTT
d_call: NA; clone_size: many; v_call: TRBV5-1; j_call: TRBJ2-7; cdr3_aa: CASSLFGGYEQYF; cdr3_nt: TGCGCCAGCAGCTTATTTGGTGGCTACGAGCAGTACTTC
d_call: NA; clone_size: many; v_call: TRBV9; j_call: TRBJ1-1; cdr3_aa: CASSVLQTNTEAFF; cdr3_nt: TGTGCCAGCAGCGTATTGCAGACTAACACTGAAGCTTTCTTT
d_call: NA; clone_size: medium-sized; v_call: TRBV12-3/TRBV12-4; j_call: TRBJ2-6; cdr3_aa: CASKANVLTF; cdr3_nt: TGTGCCAGCAAAGCCAACGTCCTGACTTTC
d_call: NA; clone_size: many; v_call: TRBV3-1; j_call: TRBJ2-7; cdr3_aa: CASSQDNGGEQYF; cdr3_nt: TGTGCCAGCAGCCAAGATAACGGGGGCGAGCAGTACTTC
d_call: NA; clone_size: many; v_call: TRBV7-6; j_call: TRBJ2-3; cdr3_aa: CASSLRAVSTDTQYF; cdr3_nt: TGTGCCAGCAGCCTTCGGGCGGTGAGCACAGATACGCAGTATTTT
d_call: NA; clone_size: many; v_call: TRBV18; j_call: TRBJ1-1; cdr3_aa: CASSPLRGNTEAFF; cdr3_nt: TGTGCCAGCTCACCCCTCAGGGGGAACACTGAAGCTTTCTTT
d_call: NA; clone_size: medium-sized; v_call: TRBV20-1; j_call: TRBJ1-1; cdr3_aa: CSARGLGRLNTEAFF; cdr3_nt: TGCAGTGCTAGGGGCCTAGGGCGGTTGAACACTGAAGCTTTCTTT
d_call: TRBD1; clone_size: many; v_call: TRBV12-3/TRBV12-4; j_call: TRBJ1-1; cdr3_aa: CASSLQGGRAEAFF; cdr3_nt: TGTGCCAGCAGTTTACAGGGGGGACGTGCTGAAGCTTTCTTT